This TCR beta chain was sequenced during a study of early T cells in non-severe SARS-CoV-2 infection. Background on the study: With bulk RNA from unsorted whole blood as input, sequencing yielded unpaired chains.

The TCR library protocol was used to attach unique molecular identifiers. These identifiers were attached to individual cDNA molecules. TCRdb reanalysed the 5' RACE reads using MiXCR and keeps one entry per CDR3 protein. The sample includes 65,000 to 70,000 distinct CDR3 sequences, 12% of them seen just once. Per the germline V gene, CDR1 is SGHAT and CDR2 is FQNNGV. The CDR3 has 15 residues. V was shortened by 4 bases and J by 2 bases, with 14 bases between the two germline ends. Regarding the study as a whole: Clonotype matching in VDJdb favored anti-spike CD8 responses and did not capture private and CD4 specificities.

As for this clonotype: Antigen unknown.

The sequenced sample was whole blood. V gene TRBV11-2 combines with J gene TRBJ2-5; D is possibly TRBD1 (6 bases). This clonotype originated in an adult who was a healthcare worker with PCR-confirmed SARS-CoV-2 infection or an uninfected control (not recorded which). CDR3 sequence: CASSYYRESQETQYF. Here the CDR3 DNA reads TGTGCCAGCAGCTATTACAGGGAATCTCAAGAGACCCAGTACTTC.